This T cell receptor beta chain was recovered during a study of blood T cell repertoires in COVID-19. Germline lookup yields CDR1 MNHEY and CDR2 SVGAGI. The CDR3 totals 16 residues. Trimming removed 0 bases from V and 1 base from J, with 12 bases in between. In the study's own analysis: Reference gene primer amplification gave estimated nucleated cell counts. TCRdb keeps only in-frame clones here, not all; method: immunoSEQ multiplex PCR. That table furnishes V, J and clone size, whereas the DNA furnished D and trimming. The sample consists of approximately 340,000 clones, approximately 90% of them appearing once.

The chain has TRBV6-5 and TRBJ1-1, with D hard to call. This sequence originates from a man between 25 and 39 years old with COVID-19, enrolled during active disease. Material: peripheral blood. The CDR3 sequence: CASSYSSGLGNTEAFF. The CDR3 nucleotides read TGTGCCAGCAGTTACTCGAGCGGTCTGGGGAACACTGAAGCTTTCTTT.